The rows below give T cell receptor beta chains drawn from one sample of a study of blood T cell repertoires in COVID-19. Libraries were prepared by immunoSEQ multiplex PCR; TCRdb keeps only in-frame clonotypes and omits some of them. The data show 150,000 or so clones, 82% seen once. The sequencing input was peripheral blood. These receptors came from a human donor with acute or convalescent COVID-19. The donor label of this sample is uncertain. Each CDR3 is given with its conserved first and last residue. A D gene is named only where the DNA matches it firmly. Size values are once, few and many counts, or a class for expanded clones, and some rows have none.

once	NA	TRBV7-2	TRBJ1-5	TGTGCCAGCAGCTTATGGTCGACCCCAGGGGGCAATCAGCCCCAGCATTTT	CASSLWSTPGGNQPQHF
NA	NA	TRBV3-1/TRBV3-2	TRBJ1-5	TGTGCCAGCAGCCAAGGTGTTCAGGGGCTGGTGGACAATCAGCCCCAGCATTTT	CASSQGVQGLVDNQPQHF
NA	NA	TRBV30	TRBJ1-5	TGTGCCTGGAGTGCGGCAGGTAATCAGCCCCAGCATTTT	CAWSAAGNQPQHF
few	NA	TRBV7-9	TRBJ2-5	TGTGCCAGCAGCTTAGGATGGGGCAGGGGAGAGACCCAGTACTTC	CASSLGWGRGETQYF
NA	NA	TRBV6-5	TRBJ1-4	TGTGCCAGCAGTTACTCGCCCAGGGGAACTAATGAAAAACTGTTTTTT	CASSYSPRGTNEKLFF
few	TRBD2	TRBV11-2	TRBJ2-7	TGTGCCAGCAGCACGCTAGGGCGGGGGGATTCCTACGAGCAGTACTTC	CASSTLGRGDSYEQYF
NA	NA	TRBV10-3	TRBJ1-1	TGTGCCATCAGGGGGAGCTCTTCGAACACTGAAGCTTTCTTT	CAIRGSSSNTEAFF
NA	NA	TRBV18	TRBJ2-5	TGTGCCAGCTCACATACCGGGGAGACCCAGTACTTC	CASSHTGETQYF
NA	TRBD1	TRBV3-1/TRBV3-2	TRBJ1-2	TGTGCCAGCAGCCGAGAGGAGGTGACAGGGTACGGCTACACCTTC	CASSREEVTGYGYTF
NA	NA	TRBV3-1/TRBV3-2	TRBJ1-5	TGTGCCAGCAGCCAGGCCTCAGGGCCCCAGCATTTT	CASSQASGPQHF
NA	NA	TRBV21-1	TRBJ1-2	TGTGCCAGCACCCATTCGAGTGGGGACAGGAATCTGTATGGCTACACCTTC	CASTHSSGDRNLYGYTF
NA	NA	TRBV19	TRBJ1-4	TGTGCCAGTAGTCCCCCGACAGGCTACAATGAAAAACTGTTTTTT	CASSPPTGYNEKLFF
NA	NA	TRBV29-1	TRBJ1-1	TGCAGCGTTATCCCCCGCACTGAAGCTTTCTTT	CSVIPRTEAFF
NA	NA	TRBV2	TRBJ1-2	TGTGCCAGCAGTGAAGATCTAGGTCCCTATGGCTACACCTTC	CASSEDLGPYGYTF
few	TRBD1	TRBV2	TRBJ2-2	TGTGCCAGCAGTGAAGTGATCCAGGGGGCCGGGGAGCTGTTTTTT	CASSEVIQGAGELFF
NA	NA	TRBV2	TRBJ1-5	TGTGCCAGCAGCGGAAACGGGGGGAATCAGCCCCAGCATTTT	CASSGNGGNQPQHF
NA	NA	TRBV21-1	TRBJ1-1	TGTGCCAGCAGCAAAGTGGAGAACAAGCTGAACACTGAAGCTTTCTTT	CASSKVENKLNTEAFF
NA	NA	TRBV5-6	TRBJ2-5	TGTGCCAGCAGCTTTACAGGGTCCCAAGAGACCCAGTACTTC	CASSFTGSQETQYF
once	NA	TRBV2	TRBJ1-5	TGTGCCAGCAGTTTAAACAGGGTAGCTAATCAGCCCCAGCATTTT	CASSLNRVANQPQHF
NA	NA	TRBV6-6	TRBJ1-5	TGTGCCAGCAGTTTGGGCGATCAGCCCCAGCATTTT	CASSLGDQPQHF
once	NA	TRBV7-2	TRBJ1-1	TGTGCCAGCAGCTTCCTGGCAGGCAGGGGGAACACTGAAGCTTTCTTT	CASSFLAGRGNTEAFF
NA	NA	TRBV11-1	TRBJ2-1	TGTGCCAGCAGCTATCGGGACAATGAGCAGTTCTTC	CASSYRDNEQFF
NA	TRBD2	TRBV11-1	TRBJ2-1	TGTGCCAGCAGCTTAGAAGCGGGGGGCTACAATGAGCAGTTCTTC	CASSLEAGGYNEQFF
NA	NA	TRBV6-5	TRBJ1-5	TGTGCCAGCATGAGGGATAGCAATCAGCCCCAGCATTTT	CASMRDSNQPQHF
few	NA	TRBV7-8	TRBJ2-7	TGTGCCAGCAGCTTCGACCGGGTAAGGAACGAGCAGTACTTC	CASSFDRVRNEQYF
few	NA	TRBV7-2	TRBJ1-4	TGTGCCAGCAGCTTACAGGGCCGGGGGGAAAAACTGTTTTTT	CASSLQGRGEKLFF
NA	NA	TRBV4-2	TRBJ1-2	TGTGCCAGCAGCCAAGATGGCAGGGTTTCCTATGGCTACACCTTC	CASSQDGRVSYGYTF
NA	NA	TRBV6-5	TRBJ1-2	TGTGCCAGCACCACACGAGGAGGGTCCTTCTATGGCTACACCTTC	CASTTRGGSFYGYTF
few	TRBD1	TRBV7-8	TRBJ1-1	TGTGCCAGCAGCTTAGCGGCAGGGGGAAGGACTGAAGCTTTCTTT	CASSLAAGGRTEAFF
NA	NA	TRBV19	TRBJ1-1	TGTGCCAGTAGTCAAGGGGACACTGAAGCTTTCTTT	CASSQGDTEAFF
NA	TRBD1	TRBV5-6	TRBJ1-2	TGTGCCAGCAGCTGGGACAGGGGGCTCTATGGCTACACCTTC	CASSWDRGLYGYTF
NA	NA	TRBV18	TRBJ1-1	TGTGCCAGCTCACCAACCAACGGCGGCAGCTTTGAAGCTTTCTTT	CASSPTNGGSFEAFF
medium-sized	NA	TRBV6-5	TRBJ1-5	TGTGCCAGCGGCCTTTTTGGTCGGCCCCAGCATTTT	CASGLFGRPQHF
NA	NA	TRBV5-1	TRBJ1-1	TGCGCCAGCAGCTTCGGTTCTGGGCGGGCCGCCCTCTACACTGAAGCTTTCTTT	CASSFGSGRAALYTEAFF
NA	TRBD1	TRBV30	TRBJ1-1	TGTGCCTGGAGAGCCGGGACAGGGCTAATGAACACTGAAGCTTTCTTT	CAWRAGTGLMNTEAFF
NA	NA	TRBV19	TRBJ2-5	TGTGCCAGTGCAAGCGGCGGCCAAGAGACCCAGTACTTC	CASASGGQETQYF